The rows below give T cell receptor beta chains drawn from one sample of a study of blood T cells in healthy people across ages. TCRdb passed the 5' RACE reads through MiXCR, listing each CDR3 protein once. The data contain about 800,000 distinct CDR3 sequences, roughly 25% of them singletons. These data were likewise used in another study, on T cells of mothers and their children.

Sequenced input: blood. The receptor source for this set is a boy aged 10-17 years in good health. Both conserved end residues are part of each CDR3. The D gene is left open where the match is weak. The listing skips clone size in some rows; elsewhere it reads once, few, many or a size class.

J gene: TRBJ2-7; V gene: TRBV6-5; D gene: TRBD1; clone size: few; CDR3 protein: CASSEEATGMNEQYF; CDR3 DNA: TGTGCCAGTTCGGAAGAAGCGACAGGGATGAACGAGCAGTACTTC
J gene: TRBJ1-2; V gene: TRBV4-1; D gene: TRBD1; clone size: .; CDR3 protein: CASSQPGQGKGYTF; CDR3 DNA: TGCGCCAGCAGCCAACCGGGACAGGGGAAGGGCTACACCTTC
J gene: TRBJ2-1; V gene: TRBV7-2; D gene: TRBD2; clone size: .; CDR3 protein: CASRLSGTSGGFEHFF; CDR3 DNA: TGTGCCAGCAGGCTTAGTGGGACTAGCGGGGGGTTTGAGCACTTCTTC
J gene: TRBJ2-1; V gene: TRBV12-3/TRBV12-4; D gene: TRBD2; clone size: once; CDR3 protein: CASTQGLGGGGEQFF; CDR3 DNA: TGTGCCAGCACCCAGGGACTAGGGGGTGGGGGTGAGCAGTTCTTC
J gene: TRBJ2-2; V gene: TRBV4-3; D gene: .; clone size: .; CDR3 protein: CASSQDPGWELFF; CDR3 DNA: TGCGCCAGCAGCCAAGATCCGGGCTGGGAGCTGTTTTTT
J gene: TRBJ2-5; V gene: TRBV28; D gene: .; clone size: few; CDR3 protein: CASSLESGTQYF; CDR3 DNA: TGTGCCAGCAGTTTGGAGTCAGGGACCCAGTACTTC
J gene: TRBJ1-5; V gene: TRBV7-2; D gene: .; clone size: .; CDR3 protein: CASSRYNQPQHF; CDR3 DNA: TGTGCCAGCAGCCGTTACAATCAGCCCCAGCATTTT
J gene: TRBJ1-2; V gene: TRBV7-2; D gene: TRBD1; clone size: few; CDR3 protein: CATLTGGYYGYTF; CDR3 DNA: TGTGCCACCTTAACAGGGGGCTATTATGGCTACACCTTC
J gene: TRBJ1-2; V gene: TRBV6-7; D gene: .; clone size: .; CDR3 protein: CASSLIDMGRGYTF; CDR3 DNA: TGTGCCAGCAGTCTCATAGACATGGGGCGTGGCTACACCTTC
J gene: TRBJ2-3; V gene: TRBV7-3; D gene: TRBD2; clone size: few; CDR3 protein: CASSLTGGWTDTQYF; CDR3 DNA: TGTGCCAGCAGCTTAACGGGGGGGTGGACAGATACGCAGTATTTT
J gene: TRBJ2-7; V gene: TRBV29-1; D gene: .; clone size: few; CDR3 protein: CSVVGRSSYEQYF; CDR3 DNA: TGCAGCGTTGTGGGGAGGAGCTCCTACGAGCAGTACTTC
J gene: TRBJ1-1; V gene: TRBV2; D gene: .; clone size: few; CDR3 protein: CASKGQSLRYSEAFF; CDR3 DNA: TGTGCCAGCAAGGGCCAATCCTTAAGATACTCTGAAGCTTTCTTT